This is a list of T cell receptor beta chains from one sample in a study of shared clonotypes between healthy human individuals. The assay was immunoSEQ multiplex PCR, and TCRdb's table has in-frame clones only and misses some. This sample has about 1.5 million clones, with approximately 97% found just once. The sequencing sample was made of naive CD4+ T cells sorted from blood. The origin of the receptors is a man under 40 in good health. Each CDR3 is given with its conserved first and last residue. Fields, in order: D gene, V gene, J gene, clone size, CDR3 DNA, CDR3 protein. D genes are given only for firm matches. Size is omitted from some rows. Given values are once, few, many or a class for expanded clones.

D gene: TRBD2; V gene: TRBV29-1; J gene: TRBJ2-7; clone size: .; CDR3 DNA: TGCAGCGTACGGGGCGGGGGGTTCTCCGAGCAGTACTTC; CDR3 protein: CSVRGGGFSEQYF
D gene: .; V gene: TRBV7-9; J gene: TRBJ1-3; clone size: .; CDR3 DNA: TGTGCCAGCATCTCGTTTGAGACGCATGGACAGCACTCTGGAAACACCATATATTTT; CDR3 protein: CASISFETHGQHSGNTIYF
D gene: .; V gene: TRBV7-3; J gene: TRBJ1-4; clone size: .; CDR3 DNA: TGTGCCAGCAGCTTAACGGGGGGAACCTCCGACAAACTGTTTTTT; CDR3 protein: CASSLTGGTSDKLFF
D gene: TRBD2; V gene: TRBV2; J gene: TRBJ2-5; clone size: .; CDR3 DNA: TGTGCCAGCAGTGAAGCCAGGACTAGGGAGGGGACCCAGTACTTC; CDR3 protein: CASSEARTREGTQYF
D gene: .; V gene: TRBV28; J gene: TRBJ1-1; clone size: .; CDR3 DNA: TGTGCCAGCAGTTATCGGGGCGCGACTGAAGCTTTCTTT; CDR3 protein: CASSYRGATEAFF
D gene: .; V gene: TRBV5-3; J gene: TRBJ2-7; clone size: .; CDR3 DNA: TGTGCCAGAAGCTTGGAACCCCCCAGACTGAGCTCCTACGAGCAGTACTTC; CDR3 protein: CARSLEPPRLSSYEQYF
D gene: .; V gene: TRBV11-2; J gene: TRBJ2-7; clone size: .; CDR3 DNA: TGTGCCAGCAGCTCATCGGAGGGGAACGAGCAGTACTTC; CDR3 protein: CASSSSEGNEQYF
D gene: .; V gene: TRBV28; J gene: TRBJ1-2; clone size: .; CDR3 DNA: TGTGCCAGCAGTATCGGGACCAGGGCCTACACCTTC; CDR3 protein: CASSIGTRAYTF
D gene: .; V gene: TRBV28; J gene: TRBJ2-3; clone size: .; CDR3 DNA: TGTGCCAGCAGTGGGGGGCGGGGCACAGATACGCAGTATTTT; CDR3 protein: CASSGGRGTDTQYF
D gene: TRBD1; V gene: TRBV5-1; J gene: TRBJ2-1; clone size: .; CDR3 DNA: TGCGCCAGCAGCTTGGTCGGACAGGGAGTCTACAATGAGCAGTTCTTC; CDR3 protein: CASSLVGQGVYNEQFF
D gene: .; V gene: TRBV27; J gene: TRBJ2-1; clone size: .; CDR3 DNA: TGTGCCAGCAGTCCCAGCGGTACAATCTACAATGAGCAGTTCTTC; CDR3 protein: CASSPSGTIYNEQFF
D gene: .; V gene: TRBV5-1; J gene: TRBJ2-3; clone size: .; CDR3 DNA: TGCGCCAGCAGCTTGATCTCGTCCGATACGCAGTATTTT; CDR3 protein: CASSLISSDTQYF
D gene: .; V gene: TRBV28; J gene: TRBJ1-2; clone size: .; CDR3 DNA: TGTGCCACCCGGCAATGGTATGGCTACACCTTC; CDR3 protein: CATRQWYGYTF
D gene: TRBD1; V gene: TRBV7-9; J gene: TRBJ2-1; clone size: .; CDR3 DNA: TGTGCCCAGCAGGGGGTAGAGTTAAATGAGCAGTTCTTC; CDR3 protein: CAQQGVELNEQFF
D gene: .; V gene: TRBV5-1; J gene: TRBJ2-7; clone size: .; CDR3 DNA: TGCGCCAGCAGCTTGGAGGCGGGTAATACCTACGAGCAGTACTTC; CDR3 protein: CASSLEAGNTYEQYF
D gene: .; V gene: TRBV7-2; J gene: TRBJ2-5; clone size: .; CDR3 DNA: TGTGCCAGCACCTACCTCCAAGAGACCCAGTACTTC; CDR3 protein: CASTYLQETQYF
D gene: TRBD2; V gene: TRBV5-4; J gene: TRBJ2-2; clone size: .; CDR3 DNA: TGTGCCAGCAGAAGGGAACTAGCGGGAGGGGCATACCGAAACACCGGGGAGCTGTTTTTT; CDR3 protein: CASRRELAGGAYRNTGELFF
D gene: .; V gene: TRBV28; J gene: TRBJ2-7; clone size: .; CDR3 DNA: TGTGCCAGCAGTTTAGGGACACCCTACGAGCAGTACTTC; CDR3 protein: CASSLGTPYEQYF
D gene: TRBD1; V gene: TRBV27; J gene: TRBJ1-5; clone size: .; CDR3 DNA: TGTGCCAGCAGTCACGGAACAGGGGAGGGTGACAATCAGCCCCAGCATTTT; CDR3 protein: CASSHGTGEGDNQPQHF
D gene: TRBD1; V gene: TRBV18; J gene: TRBJ2-1; clone size: .; CDR3 DNA: TGTGCCAGCTCACCACTTTGGACAGGGGTCTACAATGAGCAGTTCTTC; CDR3 protein: CASSPLWTGVYNEQFF
D gene: TRBD2; V gene: TRBV5-1; J gene: TRBJ2-3; clone size: .; CDR3 DNA: TGCGCCAGCAGCTTGCCGCGACTAGCGGGAGGAATAAGCACAGATACGCAGTATTTT; CDR3 protein: CASSLPRLAGGISTDTQYF
D gene: TRBD1; V gene: TRBV28; J gene: TRBJ2-7; clone size: .; CDR3 DNA: TGTGCCAGCACCCCCGGACAGGGGGGGTGGTACGAGCAGTACTTC; CDR3 protein: CASTPGQGGWYEQYF
D gene: .; V gene: TRBV7-6; J gene: TRBJ2-7; clone size: few; CDR3 DNA: TGTGCCAGCAGCTTAGTGGCAGGGAACGAGCAGTACTTC; CDR3 protein: CASSLVAGNEQYF
D gene: TRBD1; V gene: TRBV2; J gene: TRBJ2-1; clone size: once; CDR3 DNA: TGTGCCAGCAGTCTAGGACAGGGGGCCAATGAGCAGTTCTTC; CDR3 protein: CASSLGQGANEQFF
D gene: TRBD1; V gene: TRBV5-1; J gene: TRBJ2-7; clone size: .; CDR3 DNA: TGCGCCAGCAGTTCCGGGACAGGGGTACACGAGCAGTACTTC; CDR3 protein: CASSSGTGVHEQYF
D gene: TRBD1; V gene: TRBV4-3; J gene: TRBJ2-1; clone size: .; CDR3 DNA: TGCGCCAGCAGCCAACACCGGGACAGGGGAGACAATGAGCAGTTCTTC; CDR3 protein: CASSQHRDRGDNEQFF
D gene: .; V gene: TRBV6-1; J gene: TRBJ2-5; clone size: .; CDR3 DNA: TGTGCCAGCCAACGGAGAGGGGGTGAGGAGACCCAGTACTTC; CDR3 protein: CASQRRGGEETQYF
D gene: .; V gene: TRBV18; J gene: TRBJ2-2; clone size: .; CDR3 DNA: TGTGCCAGCTCACCACCTTCGGGCCGCGGGACCACCGGGGAGCTGTTTTTT; CDR3 protein: CASSPPSGRGTTGELFF
D gene: .; V gene: TRBV5-1; J gene: TRBJ2-5; clone size: .; CDR3 DNA: TGCGCCAGCAGCGCATCCGGGACTTCGTACCAAGAGACCCAGTACTTC; CDR3 protein: CASSASGTSYQETQYF
D gene: .; V gene: TRBV9; J gene: TRBJ2-1; clone size: .; CDR3 DNA: TGTGCCAGCAGCGTAGGGGGTTTTCCCACCCCGGAGCAGTTCTTC; CDR3 protein: CASSVGGFPTPEQFF
D gene: TRBD1; V gene: TRBV5-1; J gene: TRBJ2-3; clone size: .; CDR3 DNA: TGCGCCAGCAGCTTGGACAGGGGGGACACAGATACGCAGTATTTT; CDR3 protein: CASSLDRGDTDTQYF
D gene: TRBD1; V gene: TRBV9; J gene: TRBJ1-4; clone size: once; CDR3 DNA: TGTGCCAGCAGCCCAACCCCGGGACAGGGTAATGAAAAACTGTTTTTT; CDR3 protein: CASSPTPGQGNEKLFF
D gene: .; V gene: TRBV19; J gene: TRBJ2-1; clone size: .; CDR3 DNA: TGTGCCAGTACTATGCGGGTTTCTTACAATGAGCAGTTCTTC; CDR3 protein: CASTMRVSYNEQFF
D gene: TRBD1; V gene: TRBV9; J gene: TRBJ2-1; clone size: .; CDR3 DNA: TGTGCCAGCAGCGTAGGGACCGACAGGGCGAATAATGAGCAGTTCTTC; CDR3 protein: CASSVGTDRANNEQFF
D gene: .; V gene: TRBV9; J gene: TRBJ1-1; clone size: .; CDR3 DNA: TGTGCCAGCAGTAGGGAGGGCACCCATACTGAAGCTTTCTTT; CDR3 protein: CASSREGTHTEAFF
D gene: .; V gene: TRBV7-2; J gene: TRBJ2-7; clone size: .; CDR3 DNA: TGTGCCAGCAGCTTGACGATATTAGGGGACTACGAGCAGTACTTC; CDR3 protein: CASSLTILGDYEQYF
D gene: .; V gene: TRBV14; J gene: TRBJ2-3; clone size: .; CDR3 DNA: TGTGCCAGCAGCCAACAGCGTCGCAGCACAGATACGCAGTATTTT; CDR3 protein: CASSQQRRSTDTQYF